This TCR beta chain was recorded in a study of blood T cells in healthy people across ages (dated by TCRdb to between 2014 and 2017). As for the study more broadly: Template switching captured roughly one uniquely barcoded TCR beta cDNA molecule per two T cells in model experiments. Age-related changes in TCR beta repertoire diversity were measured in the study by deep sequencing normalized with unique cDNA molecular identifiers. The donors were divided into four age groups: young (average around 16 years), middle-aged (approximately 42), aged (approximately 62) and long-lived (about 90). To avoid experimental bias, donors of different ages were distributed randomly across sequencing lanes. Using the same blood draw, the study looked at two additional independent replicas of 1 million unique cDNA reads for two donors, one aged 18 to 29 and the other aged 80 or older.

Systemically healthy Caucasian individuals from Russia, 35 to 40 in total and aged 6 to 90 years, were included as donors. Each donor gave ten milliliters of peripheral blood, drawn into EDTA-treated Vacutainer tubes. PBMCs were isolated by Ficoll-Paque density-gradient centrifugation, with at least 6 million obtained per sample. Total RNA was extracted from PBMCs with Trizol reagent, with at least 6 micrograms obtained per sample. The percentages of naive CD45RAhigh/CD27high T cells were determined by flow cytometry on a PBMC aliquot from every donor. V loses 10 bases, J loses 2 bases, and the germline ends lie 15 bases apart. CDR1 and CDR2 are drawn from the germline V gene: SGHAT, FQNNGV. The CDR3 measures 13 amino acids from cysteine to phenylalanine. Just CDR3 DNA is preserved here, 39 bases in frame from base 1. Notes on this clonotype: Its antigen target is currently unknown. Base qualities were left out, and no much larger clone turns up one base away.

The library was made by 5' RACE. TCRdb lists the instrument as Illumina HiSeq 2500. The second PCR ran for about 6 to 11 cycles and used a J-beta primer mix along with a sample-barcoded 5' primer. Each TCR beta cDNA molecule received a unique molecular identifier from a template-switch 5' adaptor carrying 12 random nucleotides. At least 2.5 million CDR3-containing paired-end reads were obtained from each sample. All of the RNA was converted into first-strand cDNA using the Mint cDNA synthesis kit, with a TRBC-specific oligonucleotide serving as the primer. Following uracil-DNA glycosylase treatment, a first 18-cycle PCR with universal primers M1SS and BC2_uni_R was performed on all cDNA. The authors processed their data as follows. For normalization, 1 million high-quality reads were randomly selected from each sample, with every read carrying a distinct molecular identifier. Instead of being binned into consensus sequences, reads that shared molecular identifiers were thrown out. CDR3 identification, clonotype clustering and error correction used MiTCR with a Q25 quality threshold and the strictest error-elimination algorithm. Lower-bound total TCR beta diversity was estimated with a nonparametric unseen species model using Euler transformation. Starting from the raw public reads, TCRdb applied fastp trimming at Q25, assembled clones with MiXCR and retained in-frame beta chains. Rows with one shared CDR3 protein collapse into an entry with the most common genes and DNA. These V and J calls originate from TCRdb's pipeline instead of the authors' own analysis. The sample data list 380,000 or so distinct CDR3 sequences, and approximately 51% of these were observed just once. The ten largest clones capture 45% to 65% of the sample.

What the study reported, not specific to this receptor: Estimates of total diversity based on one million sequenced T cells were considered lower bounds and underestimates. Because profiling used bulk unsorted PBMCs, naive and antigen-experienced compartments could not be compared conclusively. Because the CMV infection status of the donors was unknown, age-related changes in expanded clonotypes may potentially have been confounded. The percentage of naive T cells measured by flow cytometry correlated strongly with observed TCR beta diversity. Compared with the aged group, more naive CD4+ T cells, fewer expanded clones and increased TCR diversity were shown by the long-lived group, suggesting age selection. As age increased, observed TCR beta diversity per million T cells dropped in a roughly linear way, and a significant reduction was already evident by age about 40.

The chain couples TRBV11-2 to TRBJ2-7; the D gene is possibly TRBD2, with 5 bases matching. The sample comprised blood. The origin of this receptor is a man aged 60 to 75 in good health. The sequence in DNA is TGTGCCACAGAGGGAATTCGGGCCTACGAGCAGTACTTC. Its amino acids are CATEGIRAYEQYF.